The T cell receptor beta chain under discussion was sequenced for a study of cytomegalovirus exposure and HLA in healthy donors. Study overall: An earlier analysis found fewer than 140 million unique TCR beta sequences from about 190 million T cells. An early release of data contained some 80 million unique TCRs, which came from HLA-typed donors. Study-level findings and limits: In vitro checks showed that a few CMV-associated chains really do target CMV antigens.

PCR employed 60 Vbeta and 13 Jbeta primers. Generated by immunoSEQ multiplex PCR, the TCRdb table keeps only in-frame clones and is missing some. The sample lists approximately 150,000 clones; over 70% were seen once. This clone was observed a few times. What it binds is unknown. The V and J ends lost 8 bases and 3 bases respectively, with 16 bases between them. Germline loops: CDR1 MGHDK, CDR2 SYGVNS. This CDR3 contains 14 residues. V and J are TRBV25-1 and TRBJ1-1; D is possibly TRBD1 (5 bases). Sequenced sample: PBMCs. This TCR was recovered from a middle-aged woman in good health and CMV-seropositive. CDR3 DNA: TGTGCCAGCCCCCCACCGGGGGGGGACACTGAAGCTTTCTTT. Encoded protein: CASPPPGGDTEAFF. The whole variable domain, filled in from reference TRBV25-1 and TRBJ1-1, reads EADIYQTPRYLVIGTGKKITLECSQTMGHDKMYWYQQDPGMELHLIHYSYGVNSTEKGDLSSESTVSRIRTEHFPLTLESARPSHTSQYLCASPPPGGDTEAFFGQGTRLTVV.